One and the same sample provided the 11 T cell receptor beta chains below, sequenced in a study of shared clonotypes between healthy human individuals. The repertoire was sequenced with immunoSEQ multiplex PCR; TCRdb's copy has only in-frame clones and lacks some. Of roughly 500,000 clones listed, 60% to 85% were seen once; the top ten hold around 13%. The sample comprised PBMCs. These TCRs come from a middle-aged woman in good health. Some clones in this sample may be carry-over from other donors' samples.

This clone was picked up one time. The V gene is TRBV7-8, the J gene TRBJ2-7; 8 bases agree with TRBD2. V was pared by 9 bases and J by 5 bases, with 9 bases of the junction left unmatched. The germline V gene has CDR1 SGHVS and CDR2 FQNEAQ. The CDR3 runs 13 residues. In DNA form, the CDR3 reads TGTGCCAGTGCTTACGGGAGGGCCGACGAGCAGTACTTC. It yields the protein CASAYGRADEQYF.

The rearrangement links TRBV5-4 to TRBJ1-1; D remains unclear. This CDR3 comprises 12 residues. V lost 4 bases, J lost 7 bases, and 11 bases lay in between. Looked up from germline, CDR1 is SGHNT and CDR2 is YYREEE (reference sequence). The CDR3 spells CASSLGRNEAFF. The CDR3 nucleotides read TGTGCCAGCAGCCTAGGACGTAATGAAGCTTTCTTT.

The rearrangement uses TRBV2 and TRBJ2-5; D ambiguous. Germline lookup yields CDR1 SNHLY and CDR2 FYNNEI. Trimming pared 6 bases from V and 6 bases from J, leaving 11 bases between. The CDR3 contains 12 residues. CDR3 in DNA: TGTGCCAGCAGCCCCGGGTCTAAGACCCAGTACTTC. Translation: CASSPGSKTQYF.

The rearrangement joins TRBV7-3 to TRBJ2-1; TRBD2 matches 9 bases. The V gene's germline CDR1 is SGHTA and CDR2 FQGTGA. The CDR3 extends over 14 amino acids. The junction had 4 bases not matched to a gene; V was cut back by 5 bases and J by 5 bases. The CDR3 loop is CASSVAGVNNEQFF. Written as DNA, the CDR3 is TGTGCCAGCAGCGTAGCGGGAGTGAACAATGAGCAGTTCTTC.

The chain employs TRBV5-1 and TRBJ1-2; D is ambiguous. The germline CDR1 and CDR2 sequences are SGHRS and YFSETQ. The CDR3 has 15 residues. The ends were cut back, 0 bases at V and 3 bases at J, with 12 bases in the middle. The CDR3 loop reads CASSLEALGYYGYTF. CDR3 nucleotide sequence: TGCGCCAGCAGCTTGGAAGCTTTGGGCTACTATGGCTACACCTTC.

This clone came up a few times. The chain has TRBV7-2 and TRBJ2-5; a possible D gene is TRBD2 (5 bases). The CDR3 runs to 15 residues. The germline gives CDR1 SGHTA, CDR2 FQGNSA. Trimming shortened V by 0 bases and J by 5 bases, and 13 bases separated the two germline ends. CDR3 coding DNA: TGTGCCAGCAGCTTAGCCCCACTAGAGGTGGAGACCCAGTACTTC. It encodes CASSLAPLEVETQYF.

The rearrangement uses TRBV6-6 and TRBJ1-5; D uncertain. Germline CDR1 is MNHNY and CDR2 is SVGAGI (reference sequence). The length of the CDR3 is 14 residues. Trimming pared 2 bases from V and 0 bases from J, leaving 5 bases between. The CDR3 loop reads CASSYGPSNQPQHF. The CDR3 DNA follows: TGTGCCAGCAGTTACGGGCCTAGCAATCAGCCCCAGCATTTT.

This clone was seen a single time. This sequence joins TRBV10-3 and TRBJ1-3, with D perhaps TRBD1 (5 bases). Trimming took 3 bases from V and 2 from J, leaving 14 bases between them. Germline V gene data show CDR1 as ENHRY and CDR2 as SYGVKD. The CDR3 is made up of 16 amino acids. Written as DNA, the CDR3 is TGTGCCATCAGTGACCCGGGACTGCTTACTGGAAACACCATATATTTT. Protein product: CAISDPGLLTGNTIYF.

Remarks on this clone: Other DNA sequences in this specimen translate into the identical CDR3. The chain carries TRBV7-2 and TRBJ2-7; either TRBD1 or TRBD2 may supply D (6 bases each). The CDR3 contains 13 residues. V was shortened by 3 bases and J by 3 bases, with 9 bases between the two germline ends. Germline V gene sequence: CDR1 SGHTA, CDR2 FQGNSA. CDR3 residues: CASSFGGGYEQYF. CDR3 nucleotides: TGTGCCAGCAGCTTCGGAGGGGGCTACGAGCAGTACTTC. The full variable domain, with the rest looked up from reference TRBV7-2 and TRBJ2-7, is GAGVSQSPSNKVTEKGKDVELRCDPISGHTALYWYRQSLGQGLEFLIYFQGNSAPDKSGLPSDRFSAERTGGSVSTLTIQRTQQEDSAVYLCASSFGGGYEQYFGPGTRLTVT.

The rearrangement joins TRBV4-2 to TRBJ1-6; 8 bases map to TRBD1. This CDR3 is 17 amino acids long. After removal of 3 bases from V and 7 bases from J, the junction contained 11 bases not matched to a gene. Germline V gene data show CDR1 as LGHNA and CDR2 as YNFKEQ. CDR3 bases: TGTGCCAGCAGCCATCCCCAGTACAGGGGGAGGAATTCACCCCTCCACTTT. Residues: CASSHPQYRGRNSPLHF.

Of note for this clone: This same CDR3 is encoded by further DNA sequences in the sample. The rearrangement links TRBV5-1 to TRBJ2-2; D gene ambiguous. Between the trimmed V and J ends, which lost 0 bases and 2 bases, there was a span of 5 bases. The CDR3 contains 14 residues. The V gene's germline CDR1 is SGHRS and CDR2 YFSETQ. The CDR3 coding sequence is TGCGCCAGCAGCTTGGGCAGCAACACCGGGGAGCTGTTTTTT. This gives the protein CASSLGSNTGELFF.